Listed below are T cell receptor beta chains from one sample, sequenced in a study of blood T cell repertoires in COVID-19. Assay: immunoSEQ multiplex PCR; the TCRdb copy retains only in-frame clones and omits some. The data contain 120,000 to 150,000 clones, around 81% of them singletons. The sequencing input was peripheral blood. The receptors shown here come from a human donor in a cohort sampled during active COVID-19. CDR3s include the opening cysteine and the closing phenylalanine or tryptophan. The order of the fields is CDR3 length, D gene, V gene, clone size, J gene, CDR3 protein, CDR3 DNA. The D gene is left open where the match is weak. Size values are once, few and many counts, or a class for expanded clones, and some rows have none.

>17|NA|TRBV29-1|NA|TRBJ1-1
CSVEDYQTAVMNTEAFF
TGCAGCGTTGAAGATTACCAAACAGCAGTTATGAACACTGAAGCTTTCTTT
>13|NA|TRBV12-3/TRBV12-4|once|TRBJ1-5
CASSPGSNQPQHF
TGTGCCAGCAGCCCGGGTAGCAATCAGCCCCAGCATTTT
>13|NA|TRBV27|NA|TRBJ2-5
CASKQGGRETQYF
TGTGCCAGCAAACAAGGAGGGCGAGAGACCCAGTACTTC
>15|TRBD2|TRBV5-4|NA|TRBJ2-1
CASSSSGSSYNEQFF
TGTGCCAGCAGCTCTAGCGGGAGCTCCTACAATGAGCAGTTCTTC
>18|TRBD1|TRBV14|NA|TRBJ1-3
CASSLKSIGDRGRNTIYF
TGTGCCAGCAGCCTCAAAAGTATCGGGGACAGGGGAAGAAACACCATATATTTT
>15|TRBD1|TRBV5-1|NA|TRBJ2-4
CASSLALTGGNIQYF
TGCGCCAGCAGCTTGGCCCTGACAGGGGGAAACATTCAGTACTTC
>12|TRBD2|TRBV11-3|NA|TRBJ2-7
CASSFTSGVQYF
TGTGCCAGCAGCTTTACTAGCGGGGTACAGTACTTC
>16|NA|TRBV12-5|NA|TRBJ2-2
CASGSPQNANTGELFF
TGTGCTAGTGGAAGCCCACAGAATGCGAACACCGGGGAGCTGTTTTTT
>15|NA|TRBV28|NA|TRBJ1-6
CASSLYSAKNSPLHF
TGTGCCAGCAGTTTATATAGTGCAAAAAATTCACCCCTCCACTTT
>16|TRBD2|TRBV25-1|NA|TRBJ2-5
CASSDTPFGGGETQYF
TGTGCCAGCAGCGATACTCCTTTTGGGGGGGGAGAGACCCAGTACTTC
>15|NA|TRBV19|NA|TRBJ1-5
CASSIPGRSNQPQHF
TGTGCCAGTAGTATTCCGGGGAGAAGCAATCAGCCCCAGCATTTT
>14|NA|TRBV9|NA|TRBJ2-5
CASSTRLGAETQYF
TGTGCCAGCAGCACGAGACTGGGGGCGGAGACCCAGTACTTC
>14|NA|TRBV5-4|NA|TRBJ2-1
CASSFGTAYNEQFF
TGTGCCAGCAGCTTCGGGACTGCTTACAATGAGCAGTTCTTC
>15|NA|TRBV27|NA|TRBJ2-7
CASSFSTMITYEQYF
TGTGCCAGCAGTTTTTCCACAATGATCACCTACGAGCAGTACTTC
>15|NA|TRBV4-1|NA|TRBJ1-5
CASSQDGAGNQPQHF
TGCGCCAGCAGCCAAGATGGGGCCGGGAATCAGCCCCAGCATTTT
>16|NA|TRBV3-1/TRBV3-2|NA|TRBJ1-6
CASSPSRGGLNSPLHF
TGTGCCAGCAGTCCCTCCAGGGGCGGGTTGAATTCACCCCTCCACTTT
>14|NA|TRBV2|NA|TRBJ1-2
CASNTRQSNYGYTF
TGTGCCAGCAATACGAGACAGAGTAACTATGGCTACACCTTC
>16|TRBD2|TRBV27|NA|TRBJ2-2
CASSLGSSGGAGELFF
TGTGCCAGCAGTTTAGGATCGAGCGGGGGGGCCGGGGAGCTGTTTTTT
>12|NA|TRBV7-9|NA|TRBJ1-3
CASSLLGPDRMF
TGTGCCAGCAGCTTATTAGGTCCGGACAGAATGTTT
>16|TRBD1|TRBV25-1|NA|TRBJ1-3
CASSEGQRVSGNTIYF
TGTGCCAGCAGTGAGGGACAGCGCGTCTCTGGAAACACCATATATTTT
>17|TRBD1|TRBV7-2|NA|TRBJ1-2
CASSLASTGGSGYGYTF
TGTGCCAGCAGCTTAGCTTCGACAGGGGGGAGTGGGTATGGCTACACCTTC
>14|NA|TRBV7-2|NA|TRBJ2-5
CASSPLSVGETQYF
TGTGCCAGCAGCCCTCTTAGCGTCGGGGAGACCCAGTACTTC
>17|NA|TRBV5-6|NA|TRBJ1-5
CASSSTGRGISNQPQHF
TGTGCCAGCAGCTCGACGGGGCGCGGGATTAGCAATCAGCCCCAGCATTTT
>14|NA|TRBV3-1/TRBV3-2|NA|TRBJ2-7
CASSQERGLGEQYF
TGTGCCAGCAGCCAAGAGCGGGGGCTGGGCGAGCAGTACTTC
>17|NA|TRBV15|NA|TRBJ1-6
CATSSALVASYNSPLHF
TGTGCCACCAGCAGTGCCCTCGTGGCTTCGTATAATTCACCCCTCCACTTT
>13|NA|TRBV2|NA|TRBJ1-5
CASLGDGNQPQHF
TGTGCCAGCCTCGGGGATGGCAATCAGCCCCAGCATTTT
>13|NA|TRBV5-1|NA|TRBJ1-1
CASSLGSDYGAFF
TGCGCCAGCAGCTTGGGGTCCGACTACGGAGCTTTCTTT
>16|TRBD2|TRBV9|NA|TRBJ2-5
CASSVGGSGLGETQYF
TGTGCCAGCAGCGTAGGTGGTAGCGGGCTGGGAGAGACCCAGTACTTC
>15|TRBD2|TRBV19|NA|TRBJ2-7
CASSRPSGDSYEQYF
TGTGCCAGTAGTCGCCCTAGCGGGGACTCCTACGAGCAGTACTTC
>12|NA|TRBV18|NA|TRBJ2-7
CASSPSRYEQYF
TGTGCCAGCTCACCGTCTAGATACGAGCAGTACTTC
>16|NA|TRBV28|NA|TRBJ1-5
CASSQRSGARNQPQHF
TGTGCCAGCAGTCAAAGGTCAGGGGCGCGCAATCAGCCCCAGCATTTT
>14|TRBD1|TRBV11-2|NA|TRBJ2-7
CASSRTGEPYEQYF
TGTGCCAGCAGCCGGACAGGGGAACCGTACGAGCAGTACTTC
>14|TRBD1|TRBV6-5|NA|TRBJ1-5
CASSLDREGQPQHF
TGTGCCAGCAGTTTGGACAGGGAGGGTCAGCCCCAGCATTTT
>15|TRBD2|TRBV7-2|few|TRBJ2-1
CASSPSGSGGNEQFF
TGTGCCAGCAGCCCCAGCGGGAGCGGGGGGAATGAGCAGTTCTTC
>16|TRBD2|TRBV11-2|few|TRBJ2-5
CASKGLAGAYQETQYF
TGTGCCAGCAAGGGGCTAGCGGGGGCCTACCAAGAGACCCAGTACTTC
>9|NA|TRBV7-8|NA|TRBJ2-1
CASSQRQFF
TGTGCCAGCAGCCAGCGCCAGTTCTTC
>17|TRBD1|TRBV24-1|NA|TRBJ1-5
CATSESTGVRSNQPQHF
TGTGCCACCAGTGAATCTACAGGGGTCCGTAGCAATCAGCCCCAGCATTTT
>17|NA|TRBV7-8|NA|TRBJ2-3
CASSLVGAGSGADTQYF
TGTGCCAGCAGCTTAGTCGGGGCGGGGAGTGGCGCAGATACGCAGTATTTT
>15|NA|TRBV7-8|NA|TRBJ1-3
CASSFRGRSGNTIYF
TGTGCCAGCAGCTTCAGGGGACGCTCTGGAAACACCATATATTTT
>13|NA|TRBV10-3|NA|TRBJ1-2
CAITLTANYGYTF
TGTGCCATTACGCTCACGGCTAACTATGGCTACACCTTC
>21|NA|TRBV7-2|NA|TRBJ1-6
CASSLADNHPYLVPYNSPLHF
TGTGCCAGCAGCTTAGCCGACAACCACCCTTATTTAGTCCCCTATAATTCACCCCTCCACTTT
>15|NA|TRBV5-4|NA|TRBJ1-5
CASSLDGGGNQPQHF
TGTGCCAGCAGCTTGGACGGGGGAGGAAATCAGCCCCAGCATTTT